A single sample is the source of the 30 T cell receptor beta chains below, sequenced in a study of regulatory T cells in long-lasting Graves disease. Indicated time point: newly diagnosed GD, antithyroid drugs for less than 3 months. The authors made the TCR library using RNA they extracted from PBMCs. Arm-PCR of CDR3 regions with iRepertoire HTBI primers generated TCR beta libraries. TCRdb re-derived calls from the multiplex PCR reads in MiXCR, one entry per CDR3 protein. The table has roughly 610,000 distinct CDR3 sequences, roughly 15% seen once. These data were also filed under a second study, of T cells in Graves' hyperthyroidism and ophthalmopathy.

Here the sequenced sample was peripheral blood mononuclear cells (PBMCs), taken at new diagnosis, from a patient treated with antithyroid drugs. The source is a woman aged 25 to 39 with Graves disease.

The V and J genes are TRBV30 and TRBJ1-2, with D uncertain. This CDR3 contains 14 residues. Germline V gives CDR1 GTSNPN, CDR2 SVGIG (reference sequence). The ends were cut back, 7 bases at V and 1 base at J, with 16 bases in the middle. The CDR3 protein is CAYRRTAINYGYTF. The DNA for the CDR3 is TGTGCCTACCGAAGAACGGCAATTAACTATGGCTACACCTTC.

This clonotype was counted at least ten times. The gene calls are TRBV12-3 or TRBV12-4 and TRBJ2-7, with D possibly TRBD2 on 5 matching bases. V gave up 3 bases and J gave up 9 bases, with 12 bases separating them. The CDR3 has 12 residues. The CDR3 here is CASSFEGVTQYF. CDR3 bases: TGTGCCAGCAGTTTCGAGGGAGTAACGCAGTACTTC.

J is TRBJ1-1 and V is TRBV19; perhaps TRBD1 as D (5 bases). Germline CDR1 reads LNHDA; CDR2 reads SQIVND (reference sequence). Trimming left V 5 bases short and J 1 base short, with 11 bases between. The CDR3 is 14 amino acids. The CDR3 loop is CASSSRGENTEAFF. CDR3 sequence (DNA): TGTGCCAGTAGTTCTCGGGGGGAGAACACTGAAGCTTTCTTT.

This clonotype was recorded at least ten times. The chain is built from TRBV12-5 and TRBJ1-1; a weak D match, TRBD1 (5 bases). Deletions cut 0 bases from V and 1 base from J, with 9 bases between. CDR3 length: 15 amino acids. The germline V gene encodes CDR1 LGHNT and CDR2 FRNRAP. CDR3 region: CASGLVQDGNTEAFF. The CDR3 coding sequence is TGTGCTAGTGGTTTGGTACAGGACGGGAACACTGAAGCTTTCTTT.

V and J are TRBV6-4 and TRBJ1-5; D unresolved. Germline-derived CDR1 and CDR2 are MRHNA and SNTAGT. Trimming left V 5 bases short and J 6 bases short, with 8 bases between. There are 12 residues in the CDR3. CDR3 loop: CASSPVGQPQHF. The CDR3 DNA reads TGTGCCAGCAGTCCGGTGGGTCAGCCCCAGCATTTT.

There are a few counts of this clonotype. The chain links TRBV19 to TRBJ1-5; 11 positions match TRBD1. Germline V gene data show CDR1 as LNHDA and CDR2 as SQIVND (reference sequence). CDR3 length equals 17 residues. V trimming: 5 bases; J trimming: 6 bases; junction bases outside the gene matches: 12. DNA of the CDR3: TGTGCCAGTAGTTCTGGAGGGCGTGGGACAGGGGGTCAGCCCCAGCATTTT. Protein product: CASSSGGRGTGGQPQHF.

This clonotype occurred a few times. The chain combines TRBV18 with TRBJ1-1; D perhaps matches TRBD1 (5 bases). The CDR3 is 14 residues long. Germline CDR1 KGHSH, CDR2 LQKENI. The V end was cut by 0 bases, the J end by 4 bases, with 9 bases between. This CDR3 is CASSPPTVGTEAFF. CDR3 nucleotides: TGTGCCAGCTCACCACCGACAGTCGGCACTGAAGCTTTCTTT.

Many counts were recorded for this clonotype. The chain combines TRBV27 with TRBJ1-1; D remains unclear. With 0 bases removed from V and 1 base from J, the gap between germline ends came to 6 bases. The CDR3 extends over 14 amino acids. Germline V gives CDR1 MNHEY, CDR2 SMNVEV (reference sequence). CDR3 DNA: TGTGCCAGCAGTTTATCGTGGGGGAACACTGAAGCTTTCTTT. It encodes CASSLSWGNTEAFF.

This clonotype turned up a few times. This chain connects TRBV14 to TRBJ1-5; D is unclear. The germline V gene has CDR1 SGHDN and CDR2 FVKESK. The CDR3 runs to 14 residues. V dropped 3 bases and J dropped 3 bases, with 9 bases sitting between them. Written as DNA, the CDR3 is TGTGCCAGCAGCCATGGACGCGCCAATCAGCCCCAGCATTTT. It codes for CASSHGRANQPQHF.

The chain employs TRBV29-1 and TRBJ2-5; tentatively, D is TRBD2 (6 bases). This CDR3 has 12 amino acids. The germline gives CDR1 SQVTM, CDR2 ANQGSEA. Trimming shortened V by 3 bases and J by 4 bases, and 9 bases separated the two germline ends. CDR3: CSVEGGGETQYF. In DNA, the CDR3 is TGCAGCGTTGAGGGAGGTGGAGAGACCCAGTACTTC.

This clonotype was seen more than once but under ten times. The chain joins TRBV15 to TRBJ2-1; TRBD2 matches at 11 bases. Trimming cost V 3 bases and J 4 bases; bases outside gene matches: 5. The CDR3 runs to 16 residues. From germline, CDR1 is LNHNV and CDR2 YYDKDF (reference sequence). This CDR3 reads CATSSSRLAGYNEQFF. The CDR3, as DNA: TGTGCCACCAGCAGCTCCCGACTAGCGGGATACAATGAGCAGTTCTTC.

Remarks on this clonotype: A read error may be the cause here, since a much bigger clone is one base away. The gene calls are TRBV20-1 and TRBJ2-5; D is undetermined. Germline values: CDR1 DFQATT, CDR2 SNEGSKA (reference sequence). CDR3 length equals 13 residues. As DNA, the CDR3 is TGCAGTGCTGAGACTGGGTGGGAAGAGACCCGGTACTTC. Translation: CSAETGWEETRYF.

This clonotype was counted many times. The chain combines TRBV7-2 with TRBJ2-1; TRBD2 might be the D (6 bases). Germline values: CDR1 SGHTA, CDR2 FQGNSA. V was cut by 8 bases and J by 5 bases, with 10 bases left in between. The CDR3 totals 12 residues. The CDR3, as DNA: TGTGCCAGCGGGGACTTTGACAATGAGCAGTTCTTC. Translated, it gives CASGDFDNEQFF. The whole variable domain, filled in from reference TRBV7-2 and TRBJ2-1, reads GAGVSQSPSNKVTEKGKDVELRCDPISGHTALYWYRQSLGQGLEFLIYFQGNSAPDKSGLPSDRFSAERTGGSVSTLTIQRTQQEDSAVYLCASGDFDNEQFFGPGTRLTVL.

This clonotype showed up just a few times. The gene calls are TRBV6-1 and TRBJ2-3; 9 positions match TRBD2. Germline-derived CDR1 and CDR2 are MNHNS and SASEGT. This CDR3 spans 15 amino acids. The V segment lost 6 bases and the J segment 6 bases; nucleotides outside the gene matches: 10. The CDR3 spells CASSELAGAPDTQYF. CDR3 nucleotide sequence: TGTGCCAGCAGCGAACTAGCGGGCGCCCCCGATACGCAGTATTTT.

The chain joins TRBV30 to TRBJ1-1, with D unresolved. This CDR3 contains 13 residues. Looked up from germline, CDR1 is GTSNPN and CDR2 is SVGIG (reference sequence). V was trimmed by 3 bases and J by 4 bases, leaving 12 bases between them. The CDR3 region has the DNA TGTGCCTGGAGAATTGGTGGAAGCACTGAAGCTTTCTTT. It translates to CAWRIGGSTEAFF.

This clonotype was seen more than once but under ten times. The CDR3 DNA is TGTGCCAGCTCGAGGGGGATCGGGGAAGCTTTCTTT. Protein: CASSRGIGEAFF. The gene calls are TRBV18 and TRBJ1-1, with D perhaps TRBD1 (6 bases). The CDR3 runs to 12 residues. The germline V gene has CDR1 KGHSH and CDR2 LQKENI. Trimming left V 6 bases short and J 8 bases short, with 13 bases between.

This clonotype appeared many times. The J gene is TRBJ2-7, the V gene TRBV7-2; 8 bases are a match to TRBD1. Germline assignment: CDR1 SGHTA and CDR2 FQGNSA. The CDR3 covers 17 residues. V was pared by 3 bases and J by 4 bases, with 14 bases of the junction left unmatched. The CDR3 sequence is CASSFEVGQGFYYEQYF. CDR3 bases: TGTGCCAGCAGCTTTGAAGTTGGACAGGGTTTTTATTACGAGCAGTACTTC.

V usage is TRBV7-9 and J usage is TRBJ1-6, with D hard to call. The germline V gene has CDR1 SEHNR and CDR2 FQNEAQ (reference sequence). V was trimmed by 6 bases and J by 10 bases, leaving 19 bases between them. The CDR3 runs to 15 residues. CDR3 sequence: CASSLGLGGESPLHF. The CDR3 DNA follows: TGTGCCAGCAGTCTCGGTCTGGGAGGTGAATCACCCCTCCACTTT.

This clonotype was observed a few times. The V call is TRBV11-2, the J call TRBJ2-1; 13 bases line up with TRBD2. The CDR3 has 16 amino acids. In germline, CDR1 is SGHAT, CDR2 FQNNGV. V shed 5 bases, J shed 7 bases, and the junction held 8 bases outside the gene matches. CDR3 region: CASSPGLAGYINEQFF. CDR3 bases: TGTGCCAGCAGCCCGGGACTAGCGGGATATATAAATGAGCAGTTCTTC.

There are many counts of this clonotype. The rearrangement links TRBV28 to TRBJ1-1; 10 positions match TRBD1. CDR3 length: 15 amino acids. The V and J ends lost 7 bases and 3 bases, in that order; junction bases with no gene match: 8. Germline-derived CDR1 and CDR2 are MDHEN and SYDVKM. The CDR3 region is CASIIPGTGDTEAFF. CDR3 DNA: TGTGCCAGCATCATCCCCGGGACAGGGGACACTGAAGCTTTCTTT.

This clonotype was found a few times. This chain joins TRBV20-1 and TRBJ1-3, with D tentatively TRBD1 (6 bases). Trimming stripped 5 bases from V and 0 bases from J, with 11 bases between. The CDR3 has 14 residues. Germline V gene data show CDR1 as DFQATT and CDR2 as SNEGSKA (reference sequence). CDR3 protein: CSAPEGVSGNTIYF. Written as DNA, the CDR3 is TGCAGTGCTCCGGAGGGGGTCTCTGGAAACACCATATATTTT.

This chain uses TRBV10-3 with TRBJ2-1; 8 bases fit TRBD2. CDR1 is ENHRY and CDR2 is SYGVKD in the germline V gene. The length of the CDR3 is 15 residues. After removal of 0 bases from V and 6 bases from J, the junction contained 4 bases not matched to a gene. The CDR3 coding sequence is TGTGCCATCAGTGAGTCCGGCGGGAGGATCAATGAGCAGTTCTTC. Its translation: CAISESGGRINEQFF.

The J gene is TRBJ2-7, the V gene TRBV5-6, with a weak D call TRBD2 (5 bases). Trimming removed 2 bases from V and 5 bases from J, with 8 bases in between. The length of the CDR3 is 12 residues. The germline gives CDR1 SGHDT, CDR2 YYEEEE. As DNA, the CDR3 is TGTGCCAGCAGCTTATTCGGGGACGAGCAGTACTTC. Protein: CASSLFGDEQYF.

This clonotype was picked up many times. The chain uses TRBV6-1 and TRBJ2-3, with D perhaps matching TRBD2 (6 bases). Germline V gene data show CDR1 as MNHNS and CDR2 as SASEGT. Trimming removed 6 bases from V and 2 bases from J, with 21 bases in between. The CDR3 consists of 17 residues. The CDR3, as DNA: TGTGCCAGCAGACCCCGGGACTCCGTCCGTCTCACAGATACGCAGTATTTT. Protein sequence: CASRPRDSVRLTDTQYF.

This clonotype was counted ten times or more. V is TRBV20-1 and J is TRBJ1-1, with TRBD1 identical over 7 bases. The CDR3 has 16 amino acids. Germline trimming cut 5 bases from V and 4 bases from J; bases unmatched to any gene: 16. Looked up from germline, CDR1 is DFQATT and CDR2 is SNEGSKA (reference sequence). The CDR3 here is CSADSRGGPGPTEAFF. In DNA, the CDR3 is TGCAGTGCTGACTCCAGGGGGGGACCCGGACCCACTGAAGCTTTCTTT.

This clonotype turned up a few times. The V gene is TRBV5-5, the J gene TRBJ1-1; tentatively, D is TRBD1 (6 bases). CDR1 and CDR2 (germline): SGHKS, YYEKEE (reference sequence). V was clipped by 3 bases and J by 5 bases, with 20 bases between them. The CDR3 loop spans 16 amino acids. DNA for the CDR3: TGTGCCAGCAGCTCGATGGGGGGGGCCGTTAGGACTGAAGCTTTCTTT. Translation gives CASSSMGGAVRTEAFF.

This clonotype appeared many times. One junction end does not reproduce the germline sequence, and a read error may be involved. The chain links TRBV5-1 to TRBJ2-7, with D possibly TRBD2 on 5 matching bases. This CDR3 is built from 11 residues. Germline-derived CDR1 and CDR2 are SGHRS and YFSETQ. In DNA form, the CDR3 reads TGTGCCAGCAGCGGCGACTACGAGCAGTACTTC. This sequence encodes CASSGDYEQYF.

This clonotype was counted many times. The chain recombines TRBV12-3 or TRBV12-4 with TRBJ2-1, with D possibly matching TRBD1 (5 bases). Trimming shortened V by 7 bases and J by 4 bases, and 8 bases separated the two germline ends. The CDR3 is 12 amino acids. The CDR3 region is CASIGAYNEQFF. CDR3 coding DNA: TGTGCCAGCATAGGGGCTTACAATGAGCAGTTCTTC.

This sequence joins TRBV29-1 and TRBJ2-1; D uncertain. The J call is doubtful: the DNA matches TRBJ2-5 better. This CDR3 is built from 11 residues. The V gene's germline CDR1 is SQVTM and CDR2 ANQGSEA. The CDR3 coding sequence is TGCAGCGTTGGAGTCTCGGGGACCCAGTACTTC. Its translation: CSVGVSGTQYF.

For this clonotype: This clone may be a read error of a much larger clone one base away. The rearrangement uses TRBV5-1 and TRBJ2-3; TRBD1 might be the D (5 bases). CDR1 and CDR2 (germline): SGHRS, YFSETQ. The CDR3 runs to 13 residues. The DNA for the CDR3 is TGCGCCAGCGGGATGACCCCCACAGGTACGCAGTATTTT. This encodes CASGMTPTGTQYF.